The 9 T cell receptor beta chains given below trace back to one sample, sequenced in a study of cytomegalovirus exposure and HLA in healthy donors. This PCR relied on a set of 60 Vbeta primers and 13 Jbeta primers. Sequencing was performed with immunoSEQ multiplex PCR; in TCRdb, only in-frame clones are kept and a portion is missing. Here the sample spans more than 150,000 clones, around 81% being singletons. The sample taken for sequencing was PBMCs. These receptors originate from a woman aged 18 to 35 in good health and CMV-seropositive.

In DNA form, the CDR3 reads TGTGCCAGCACCCCCCGGGGGGAATATGGCTACACCTTC. Residues: CASTPRGEYGYTF. This chain connects TRBV6-5 to TRBJ1-2; perhaps TRBD1 as D (5 bases). This CDR3 has 13 residues. The V end was cut by 7 bases, the J end by 5 bases, with 14 bases between. From germline, CDR1 is MNHEY and CDR2 SVGAGI.

This chain connects TRBV7-9 to TRBJ2-3, with D possibly matching TRBD2 (7 bases). The length of the CDR3 is 17 residues. Germline V lookup: CDR1 SEHNR, CDR2 FQNEAQ (reference sequence). The V gene lost 7 bases and the J gene lost 3 bases, with 23 bases spanning the gap. The CDR3 loop is CASMPRGASLRTDTQYF. Here the CDR3 DNA reads TGTGCCAGCATGCCCCGGGGGGCGTCATTAAGGACAGATACGCAGTATTTT.

In this sample, this clone turned up once. V gene TRBV18 combines with J gene TRBJ2-7; TRBD1 aligns across 7 bases. With V trimmed by 2 bases and J by 3 bases, 7 bases remained unmatched. CDR1 is KGHSH and CDR2 is LQKENI in the germline V gene. The CDR3 spans 15 residues. CDR3 sequence: CASSPFGQALYEQYF. CDR3 in DNA: TGTGCCAGCTCACCATTCGGACAGGCCCTCTACGAGCAGTACTTC.

The V call is TRBV2, the J call TRBJ1-1; no firm D call. This CDR3 is built from 14 residues. Trimming removed 3 bases at V and 5 bases at J, with 13 bases between. The germline V gene encodes CDR1 SNHLY and CDR2 FYNNEI. CDR3 amino acids: CASSEKREGTEAFF. CDR3 DNA: TGTGCCAGCAGTGAGAAGAGGGAAGGGACTGAAGCTTTCTTT.

The genes are TRBV5-8 and TRBJ1-1; 10 positions agree with TRBD1. V was clipped by 5 bases and J by 3 bases; unmatched bases: 16. The CDR3 consists of 18 residues. Germline V lookup: CDR1 SGHTS, CDR2 YDEGEE. The CDR3 sequence is CASRDLTGGETDYTEAFF. CDR3 in DNA: TGTGCCAGCAGGGACTTGACAGGGGGCGAGACAGATTACACTGAAGCTTTCTTT.

The chain joins TRBV30 to TRBJ1-1; D perhaps matches TRBD1 (6 bases). Germline V gene data show CDR1 as GTSNPN and CDR2 as SVGIG (reference sequence). V was pared by 0 bases and J by 3 bases, with 11 bases between. CDR3 length: 14 amino acids. The DNA of the CDR3 is TGTGCCTGGAGTGTAGGACAGTCGGACACTGAAGCTTTCTTT. Translation gives CAWSVGQSDTEAFF.

The chain has TRBV7-2 and TRBJ1-5; D is possibly TRBD1 (6 bases). From germline, CDR1 is SGHTA and CDR2 FQGNSA. CDR3 length: 14 residues. Trimming stripped 4 bases from V and 7 bases from J, with 14 bases between. CDR3 amino acids: CASSSTGSLQPQHF. Written as DNA, the CDR3 is TGTGCCAGCAGCTCCACAGGGTCGCTGCAGCCCCAGCATTTT.

The chain is built from TRBV27 and TRBJ1-5, with D possibly matching TRBD1 (6 bases). The CDR3 covers 14 residues. Germline V gives CDR1 MNHEY, CDR2 SMNVEV (reference sequence). Trimming took off 3 bases at V and 1 base at J, with 7 bases between the two ends. CDR3 sequence: CASSFDRSNQPQHF. The CDR3 DNA follows: TGTGCCAGCAGTTTTGACAGGAGCAATCAGCCCCAGCATTTT.

The gene calls are TRBV6-5 and TRBJ1-4; tentative D call: TRBD1 (6 bases). The CDR3 is 14 amino acids. Looked up from germline, CDR1 is MNHEY and CDR2 is SVGAGI. Between the trimmed V and J ends, which lost 6 bases and 7 bases, there was a span of 15 bases. CDR3 DNA: TGTGCCAGCAGCTTCACAGGGAGTACTGAAAAACTGTTTTTT. Its translation is CASSFTGSTEKLFF.